This entry is about one T cell receptor beta chain. Its antigen remains unidentified. These data originate in a study of CD8 T cells in Susac syndrome. Notes on the study in general: The TCR sequencing and HLA analysis in the study involved a relatively small number of individuals, as the study acknowledged.

The authors reverse transcribed roughly 0.5 to 1 ug RNA with random hexamers. Across 54 Vbeta and 13 Jbeta, immunoSEQ multiplex PCR amplified TCR beta CDR3. TCRdb redid the calling of the immunoSEQ multiplex PCR reads with MiXCR, one entry per CDR3 protein. The sample lists tens of thousands of distinct CDR3 sequences, under 95% occurring once. This receptor was taken from a human donor with Susac syndrome. The sample was CD4+ T cells from PBMCs.

In nucleotides, the CDR3 is TGCAGTGCTAGAGATCCCAAGGGGCCCAACACTGAAGCTTTCTTT. Translated: CSARDPKGPNTEAFF. The J gene is TRBJ1-1, the V gene TRBV20-1, with D tentatively TRBD1 (5 bases). Trimming cost V 0 bases and J 2 bases, with 13 bases left between them. Germline assignment: CDR1 DFQATT and CDR2 SNEGSKA (reference sequence). The CDR3 is made up of 15 amino acids.